This T cell receptor (beta chain) appears in the sequencing data of a study of early T cells in non-severe SARS-CoV-2 infection. Study-wide findings and caveats: CD4 and private specificities were missed by VDJdb matching, which favored anti-spike CD8 responses.

The TCR library protocol attached unique molecular identifiers to the individual cDNA molecules. One entry per CDR3 protein results from TCRdb running MiXCR on the 5' RACE reads. The table records some 30,000 distinct CDR3 sequences, 4% to 5% of them present only once. CDR3 size: 13 residues. V was trimmed by 6 bases and J by 2 bases, leaving 10 bases between them. Per germline, CDR1 SGHAT and CDR2 FQNNGV. This clonotype was counted ten times or more. What it recognizes is unknown. Material for sequencing was whole blood. This chain links TRBV11-2 with TRBJ1-1; D not resolved. This clonotype was obtained from an adult who was a healthcare worker with PCR-confirmed SARS-CoV-2 infection or an uninfected control (not recorded which). CDR3 in DNA: TGTGCCAGCAGGAGGACCGCTAACACTGAAGCTTTCTTT. Residues: CASRRTANTEAFF.